Sequencing of this T cell receptor (beta chain) was carried out in a study of blood T cell repertoires in COVID-19. Overall study context: Spain, Italy and the United States supplied samples that represented acute and convalescent COVID-19. Sample material is recorded as cDNA or gDNA derived from T cells, B-cell-depleted T cells, or PBMCs.

Original processing methods: By means of reference gene primer amplification, nucleated cell counts were estimated. Sequenced by immunoSEQ multiplex PCR; TCRdb stores in-frame clones only, minus some. The D gene and trimming were derived from the DNA, and the V and J assignments and clone size from that table. This table has 50,000 to 60,000 clones, roughly 85% appearing once. This CDR3 has 13 residues. V trimming: 2 bases; J trimming: 13 bases; junction bases outside the gene matches: 6. CDR1 is MGHDK and CDR2 is SYGVNS in the germline V gene. The sequenced sample consisted of peripheral blood. V is TRBV25-1 and J is TRBJ1-2; 11 bases fit TRBD1. The receptor comes from a human donor in a cohort sampled during active or convalescent COVID-19. The CDR3 spells CASSEGDRGSFTF. The CDR3 DNA reads as TGTGCCAGCAGTGAAGGGGACAGGGGGTCCTTCACCTTC.